This TCR beta chain was found in a study of shared clonotypes between healthy human individuals. About the study: There were three CD4 naive, three CD4 memory, two CD8 naive and one CD8 memory plates per donor. General study results and limits: Naive subsets generally had larger estimated richness than memory subsets. The authors expected sequencing depth to affect clonotype sharing among donors. Generation probabilities of non-shared clonotypes were lower (relative to those shared by all four donors).

Sequencing used immunoSEQ multiplex PCR; TCRdb keeps in-frame clones, though not all of them. The sample shows 2 million to 2.5 million clones, 90% to 96% of them seen only once. Trimming pared 6 bases from V and 1 base from J, leaving 6 bases between. Germline V gives CDR1 SNHLY, CDR2 FYNNEI. The CDR3 has 12 amino acids. In regard to this clone: The antigen is not known. Other nucleotide sequences in the sample specify the same CDR3.

The material sequenced was naive CD4+ T cells sorted from blood. As to subset: CD45RA+ positively selected. The chain uses TRBV2 and TRBJ1-1; D gene unclear. The sequence came from a young man in good health. CDR3 bases: TGTGCCAGCAGGGGTGAGAACACTGAAGCTTTCTTT. It translates to CASRGENTEAFF.